Below, one T cell receptor (beta chain) is given with its context. This sample was taken from a study of blood T cell repertoires in COVID-19. Overall study: From T cells, B-cell-depleted T cells, or PBMCs came the material, which was cDNA or gDNA.

Trimming shortened V by 5 bases and J by 2 bases, and 9 bases separated the two germline ends. This CDR3 contains 13 residues. In germline, CDR1 is LNHDA, CDR2 SQIVND (reference sequence). Assay used: immunoSEQ multiplex PCR; TCRdb lists only in-frame clones, some missing. The data hold 250,000 or so clones, with approximately 80% observed a single time. The chain joins TRBV19 to TRBJ1-1; tentatively, D is TRBD1 (5 bases). The sequence was obtained from a man aged 55 to 69 with acute or convalescent COVID-19. The sample was peripheral blood. CDR3: CASSPTANTEAFF. The CDR3 nucleotides read TGTGCCAGTAGTCCGACAGCAAACACTGAAGCTTTCTTT.